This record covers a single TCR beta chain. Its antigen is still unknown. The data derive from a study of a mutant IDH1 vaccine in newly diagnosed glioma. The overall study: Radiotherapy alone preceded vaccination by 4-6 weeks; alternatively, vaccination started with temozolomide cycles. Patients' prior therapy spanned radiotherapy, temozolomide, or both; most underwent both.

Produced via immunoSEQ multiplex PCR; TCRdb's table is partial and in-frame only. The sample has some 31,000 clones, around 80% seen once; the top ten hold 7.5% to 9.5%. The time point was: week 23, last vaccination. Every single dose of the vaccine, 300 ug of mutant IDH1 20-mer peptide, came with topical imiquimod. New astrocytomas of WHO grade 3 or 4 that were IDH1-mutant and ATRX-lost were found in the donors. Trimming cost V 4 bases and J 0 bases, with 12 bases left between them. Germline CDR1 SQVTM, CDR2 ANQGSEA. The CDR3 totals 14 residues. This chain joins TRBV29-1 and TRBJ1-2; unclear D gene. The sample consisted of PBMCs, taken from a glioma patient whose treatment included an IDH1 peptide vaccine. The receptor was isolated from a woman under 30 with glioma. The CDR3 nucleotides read TGCAGCGTTGGTCCCTCAGCGCCTAACTATGGCTACACCTTC. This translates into CSVGPSAPNYGYTF.